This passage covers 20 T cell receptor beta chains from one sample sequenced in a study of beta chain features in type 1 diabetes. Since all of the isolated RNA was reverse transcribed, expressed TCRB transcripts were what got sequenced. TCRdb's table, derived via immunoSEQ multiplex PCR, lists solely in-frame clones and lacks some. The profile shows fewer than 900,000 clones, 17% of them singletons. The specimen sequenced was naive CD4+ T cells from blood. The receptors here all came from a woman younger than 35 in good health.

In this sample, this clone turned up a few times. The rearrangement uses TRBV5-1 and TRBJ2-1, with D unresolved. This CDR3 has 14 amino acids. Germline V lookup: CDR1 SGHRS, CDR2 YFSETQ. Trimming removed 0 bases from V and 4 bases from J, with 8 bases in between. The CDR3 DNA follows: TGCGCCAGCAGCTTGGGGCAACAGTACAATGAGCAGTTCTTC. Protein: CASSLGQQYNEQFF.

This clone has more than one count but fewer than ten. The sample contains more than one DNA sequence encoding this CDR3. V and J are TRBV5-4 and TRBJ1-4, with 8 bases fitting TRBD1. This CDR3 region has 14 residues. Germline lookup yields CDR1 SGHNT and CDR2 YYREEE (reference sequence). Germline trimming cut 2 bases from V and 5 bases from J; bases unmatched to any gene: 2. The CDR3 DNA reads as TGTGCCAGCAGCTTTGGACAGGGCAATGAAAAACTGTTTTTT. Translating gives CASSFGQGNEKLFF.

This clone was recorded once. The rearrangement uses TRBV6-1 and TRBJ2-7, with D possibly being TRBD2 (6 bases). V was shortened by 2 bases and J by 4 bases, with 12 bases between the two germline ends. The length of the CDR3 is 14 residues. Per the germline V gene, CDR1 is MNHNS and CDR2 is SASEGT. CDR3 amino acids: CASSEIDGGYEQYF. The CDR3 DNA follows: TGTGCCAGCAGTGAAATTGACGGAGGGTACGAGCAGTACTTC.

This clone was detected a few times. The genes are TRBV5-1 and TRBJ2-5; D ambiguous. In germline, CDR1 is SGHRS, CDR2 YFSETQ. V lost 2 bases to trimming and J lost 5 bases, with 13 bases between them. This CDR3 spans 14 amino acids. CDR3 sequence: CASSLGVGYETQYF. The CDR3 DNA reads TGCGCCAGCAGCTTAGGAGTAGGGTACGAGACCCAGTACTTC.

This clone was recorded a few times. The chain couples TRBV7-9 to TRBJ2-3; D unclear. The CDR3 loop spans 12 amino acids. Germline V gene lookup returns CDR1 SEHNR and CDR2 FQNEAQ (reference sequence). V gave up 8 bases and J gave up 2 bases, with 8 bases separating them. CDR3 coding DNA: TGTGCCAGCGTTCGTTCCACAGATACGCAGTATTTT. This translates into CASVRSTDTQYF. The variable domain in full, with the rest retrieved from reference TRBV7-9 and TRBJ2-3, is DTGVSQNPRHKITKRGQNVTFRCDPISEHNRLYWYRQTLGQGPEFLTYFQNEAQLEKSRLLSDRFSAERPKGSFSTLEIQRTEQGDSAMYLCASVRSTDTQYFGPGTRLTVL.

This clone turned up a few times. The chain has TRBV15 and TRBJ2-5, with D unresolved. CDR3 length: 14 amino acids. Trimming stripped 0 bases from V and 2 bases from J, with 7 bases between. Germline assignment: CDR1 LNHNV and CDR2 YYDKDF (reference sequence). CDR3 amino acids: CATSRDRKQETQYF. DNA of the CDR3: TGTGCCACCAGCAGAGACAGGAAACAAGAGACCCAGTACTTC.

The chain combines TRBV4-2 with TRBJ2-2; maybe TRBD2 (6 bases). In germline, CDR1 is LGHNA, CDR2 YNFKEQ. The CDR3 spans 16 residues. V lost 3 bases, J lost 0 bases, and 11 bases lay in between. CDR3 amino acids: CASSHNSGPNTGELFF. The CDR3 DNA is TGTGCCAGCAGCCACAATAGCGGACCGAACACCGGGGAGCTGTTTTTT.

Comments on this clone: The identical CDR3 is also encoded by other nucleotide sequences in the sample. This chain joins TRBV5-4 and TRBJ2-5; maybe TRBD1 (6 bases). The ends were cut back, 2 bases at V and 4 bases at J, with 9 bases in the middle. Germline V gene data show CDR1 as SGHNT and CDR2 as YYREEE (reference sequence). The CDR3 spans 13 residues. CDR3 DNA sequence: TGTGCCAGCAGCTTACGAGGGGGAGAGACCCAGTACTTC. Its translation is CASSLRGGETQYF.

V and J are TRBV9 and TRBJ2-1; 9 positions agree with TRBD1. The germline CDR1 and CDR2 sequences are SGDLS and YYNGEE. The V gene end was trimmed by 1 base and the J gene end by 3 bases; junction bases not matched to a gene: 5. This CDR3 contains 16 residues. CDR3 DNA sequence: TGTGCCAGCAGCGTATGGACAGGGGCCCTCTACAATGAGCAGTTCTTC. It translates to CASSVWTGALYNEQFF.

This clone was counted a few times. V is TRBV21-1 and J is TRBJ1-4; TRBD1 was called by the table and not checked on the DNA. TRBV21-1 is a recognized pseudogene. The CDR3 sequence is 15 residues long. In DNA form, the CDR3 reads TGTGCTTACTACAAGGCAACCGGGACAGTGGAAAAACTGTTTTTT. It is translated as CAYYKATGTVEKLFF.

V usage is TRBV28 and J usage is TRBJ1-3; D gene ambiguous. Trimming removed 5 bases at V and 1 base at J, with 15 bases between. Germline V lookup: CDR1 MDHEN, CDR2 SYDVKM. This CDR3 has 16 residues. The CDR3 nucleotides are TGTGCCAGCAGTCCGATTGACATCGAATCTGGAAACACCATATATTTT. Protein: CASSPIDIESGNTIYF.

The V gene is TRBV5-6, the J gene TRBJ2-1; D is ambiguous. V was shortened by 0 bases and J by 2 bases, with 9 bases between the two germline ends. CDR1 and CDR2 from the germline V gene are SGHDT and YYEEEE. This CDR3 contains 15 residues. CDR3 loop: CASSLVGGPYNEQFF. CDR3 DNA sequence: TGTGCCAGCAGCTTGGTCGGCGGTCCCTACAATGAGCAGTTCTTC.

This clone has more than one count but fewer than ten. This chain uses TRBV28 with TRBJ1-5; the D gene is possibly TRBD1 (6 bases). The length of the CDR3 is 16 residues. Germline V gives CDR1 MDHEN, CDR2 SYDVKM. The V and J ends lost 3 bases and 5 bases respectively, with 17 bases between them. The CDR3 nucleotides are TGTGCCAGCAGTTTCAGTCGGGGGCTCTCGGATCAGCCCCAGCATTTT. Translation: CASSFSRGLSDQPQHF.

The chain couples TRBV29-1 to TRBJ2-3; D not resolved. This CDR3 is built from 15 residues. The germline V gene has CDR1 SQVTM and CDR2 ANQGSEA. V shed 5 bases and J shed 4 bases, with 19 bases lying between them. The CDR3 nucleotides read TGCAGCGTTAATGCCCAATACAGCACGGCAGATACGCAGTATTTT. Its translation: CSVNAQYSTADTQYF.

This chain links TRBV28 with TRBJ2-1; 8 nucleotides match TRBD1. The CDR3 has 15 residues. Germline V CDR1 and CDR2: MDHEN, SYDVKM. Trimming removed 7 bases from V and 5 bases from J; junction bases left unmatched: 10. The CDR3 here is CASTHPGQGNNEQFF. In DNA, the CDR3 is TGTGCCAGCACACACCCAGGACAGGGAAACAATGAGCAGTTCTTC.

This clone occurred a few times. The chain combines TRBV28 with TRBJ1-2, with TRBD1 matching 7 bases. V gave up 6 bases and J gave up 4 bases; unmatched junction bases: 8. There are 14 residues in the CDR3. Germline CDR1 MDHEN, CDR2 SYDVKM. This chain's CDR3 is CASRQQGYGYGYTF. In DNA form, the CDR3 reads TGTGCCAGCAGGCAACAGGGGTACGGCTATGGCTACACCTTC.

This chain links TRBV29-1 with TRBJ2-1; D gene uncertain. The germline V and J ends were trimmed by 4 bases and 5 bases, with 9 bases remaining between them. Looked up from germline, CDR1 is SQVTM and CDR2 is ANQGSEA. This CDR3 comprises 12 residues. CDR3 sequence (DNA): TGCAGCGTTGTAGGCAAGAACAATGAGCAGTTCTTC. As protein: CSVVGKNNEQFF.

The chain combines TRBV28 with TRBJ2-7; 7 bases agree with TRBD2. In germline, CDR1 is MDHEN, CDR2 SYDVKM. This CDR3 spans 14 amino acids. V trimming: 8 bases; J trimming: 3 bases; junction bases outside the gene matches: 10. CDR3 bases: TGTGCCAGCGGAGTTGGCGGGAGAGACTACGAGCAGTACTTC. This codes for CASGVGGRDYEQYF.

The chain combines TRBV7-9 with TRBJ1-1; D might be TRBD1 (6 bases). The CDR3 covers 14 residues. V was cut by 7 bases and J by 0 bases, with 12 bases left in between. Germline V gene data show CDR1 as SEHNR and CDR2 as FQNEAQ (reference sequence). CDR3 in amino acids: CASNLQGLNTEAFF. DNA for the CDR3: TGTGCCAGCAACCTACAGGGATTGAACACTGAAGCTTTCTTT.

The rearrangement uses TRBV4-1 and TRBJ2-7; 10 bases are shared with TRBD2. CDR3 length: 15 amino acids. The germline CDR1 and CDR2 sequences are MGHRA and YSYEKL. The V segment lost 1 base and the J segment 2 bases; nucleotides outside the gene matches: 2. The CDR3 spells CASSQALAGAYEQYF. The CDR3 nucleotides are TGCGCCAGCAGCCAAGCCCTAGCGGGAGCCTACGAGCAGTACTTC.